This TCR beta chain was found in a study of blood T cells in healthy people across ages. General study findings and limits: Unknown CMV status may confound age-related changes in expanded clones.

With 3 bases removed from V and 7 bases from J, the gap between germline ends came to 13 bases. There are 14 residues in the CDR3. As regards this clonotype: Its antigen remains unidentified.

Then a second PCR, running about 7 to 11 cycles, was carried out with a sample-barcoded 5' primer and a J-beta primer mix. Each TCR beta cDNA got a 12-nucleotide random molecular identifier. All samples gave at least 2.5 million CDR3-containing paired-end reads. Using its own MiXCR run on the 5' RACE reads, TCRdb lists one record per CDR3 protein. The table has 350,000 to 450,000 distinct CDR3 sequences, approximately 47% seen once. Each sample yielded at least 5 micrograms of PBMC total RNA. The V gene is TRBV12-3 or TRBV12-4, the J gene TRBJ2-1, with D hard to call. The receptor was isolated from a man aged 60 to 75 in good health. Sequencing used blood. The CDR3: CASSFGTRWNEQFF. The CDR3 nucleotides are TGTGCCAGCAGTTTTGGCACCCGTTGGAATGAGCAGTTCTTC.